The table lists the clone carrying this T cell receptor (beta chain) with a count of one. TCRdb's copy holds only in-frame clones and misses some; the assay was immunoSEQ multiplex PCR. This table holds 55,000 to 80,000 clones, 85% to 90% found once. This sample was included in a study of T cell changes during pregnancy in multiple sclerosis. In germline, CDR1 is SNHLY, CDR2 FYNNEI. J was trimmed by 0 bases and V by 8 bases; bases with no gene match: 7. The CDR3 runs 14 residues. Sample: peripheral blood, taken after pregnancy. This TCR was recovered from a female donor in good health, enrolled as a control in a pregnancy study. The rearrangement joins TRBV2 to TRBJ2-7, with 7 bases that match TRBD1. CDR3 nucleotide sequence: TGTGCCAGCTTTCCCCAGGGGGTCTCCTACGAGCAGTACTTC. This translates into CASFPQGVSYEQYF.